This entry features one TCR beta chain sequence. Germline CDR1 reads LGHDT; CDR2 reads YNNKEL (reference sequence). The CDR3 spans 16 residues. V was pared by 4 bases and J by 2 bases, with 10 bases of the junction left unmatched. Study processing details: Amplification of reference gene primers provided the estimated nucleated cell counts. Assay used: immunoSEQ multiplex PCR; TCRdb lists only in-frame clones, some missing. V and J calls and clone size follow that table, whereas D and trimming were derived from the DNA. The sample includes about 180,000 clones, 70% to 90% of them seen just once. The sample is drawn from a study of blood T cell repertoires in COVID-19. On the study more broadly: Samples representing acute and convalescent COVID-19 were sourced from the United States, Italy and Spain. PBMCs, B-cell-depleted T cells, or T cells were the source of the cDNA or gDNA that made up the material.

This TCR derives from a man between 65 and 80 years old with active or convalescent COVID-19. V gene TRBV3-1 (or the pseudogene TRBV3-2) combines with J gene TRBJ1-2; 7 bases agree with TRBD1. The sample comprised peripheral blood. CDR3: CASSPHDRVGNYGYTF. The DNA of the CDR3 is TGTGCCAGCAGCCCCCACGACAGGGTAGGGAACTATGGCTACACCTTC.